The entry below gives a single T cell receptor beta chain sequence along with its context. This entry belongs to a study of PD-1 blockade in classical Hodgkin lymphoma. In germline, CDR1 is MNHEY, CDR2 SVGAGI. The CDR3 length is 14 residues. The trim removed 6 bases at V and 4 bases at J, leaving 7 bases unmatched. The time point denotes: newly diagnosed, previously untreated cHL patient sample. TCRdb keeps only in-frame clones here, not all; method: immunoSEQ multiplex PCR. The sample holds roughly 17,000 clones; around 90% are singletons and the top ten take roughly 3.9%. The clonotype comes from a human donor with classical Hodgkin lymphoma. V and J are TRBV6-5 and TRBJ2-7; 9 positions agree with TRBD1. The sequenced material came from peripheral blood mononuclear cells (PBMCs). The CDR3 region is CASRRAGQGYEQYF. DNA for the CDR3: TGTGCCAGCAGAAGGGCGGGACAGGGTTACGAGCAGTACTTC.